Following are 18 T cell receptor beta chains from one sample sequenced in a study of T cells in Graves' hyperthyroidism and ophthalmopathy (dated 2019 in TCRdb). Libraries were built with multiplex PCR. Sequenced using an Illumina HiSeq 2000. Amplification of TCR beta CDR3 regions was carried out from RNA transcripts. The TCR CDR3 was subjected to a first round of RT-PCR using the HTBI primer set and the Qiagen OneStep RT-PCR kit. TCRdb's own reprocessing of the public reads used fastp at Q25 and MiXCR and kept productive beta chains. Identical CDR3 protein sequences are pooled into one entry, listed with their most common genes and DNA. The sample data list hundreds of thousands of distinct CDR3 sequences, and around 13% of these were observed just once. The ten largest make up about 9.4% of the sample. Source material: blood. These receptors were taken from a woman aged 18-29 years with Graves' hyperthyroidism.

This clonotype was found many times. The V gene is TRBV7-9, the J gene TRBJ2-7; D is unclear. The ends were cut back, 6 bases at V and 1 base at J, with 16 bases in the middle. The CDR3 sequence is 15 residues long. CDR1 and CDR2 (germline): SEHNR, FQNEAQ (reference sequence). CDR3 loop: CASSRTGQPSYEQYF. Here the CDR3 DNA reads TGTGCCAGCAGTCGAACGGGCCAGCCTTCCTACGAGCAGTACTTC.

At least ten counts were recorded for this clonotype. V and J are TRBV7-9 and TRBJ2-7; tentative D call: TRBD2 (5 bases). The CDR3 spans 15 residues. Germline-derived CDR1 and CDR2 are SEHNR and FQNEAQ (reference sequence). Trimming shortened V by 5 bases and J by 3 bases, and 17 bases separated the two germline ends. For the CDR3, the DNA is TGTGCCAGCAGCCGTTTTTCGTCCGGGGACTACGAGCAGTACTTC. Translated, it gives CASSRFSSGDYEQYF.

The V call is TRBV5-1, the J call TRBJ2-5; 7 bases map to TRBD2. This CDR3 has 16 amino acids. Germline CDR1 reads SGHRS; CDR2 reads YFSETQ. The junction had 15 bases not matched to a gene; V was cut back by 3 bases and J by 7 bases. The chain's CDR3 is CASSSRPSGDLGTQYF. The CDR3 region has the DNA TGCGCCAGCAGCTCGCGTCCTAGCGGCGACCTAGGGACCCAGTACTTC. Full variable domain (outside the CDR3, taken from reference TRBV5-1 and TRBJ2-5): KAGVTQTPRYLIKTRGQQVTLSCSPISGHRSVSWYQQTPGQGLQFLFEYFSETQRNKGNFPGRFSGRQFSNSRSEMNVSTLELGDSALYLCASSSRPSGDLGTQYFGPGTRLLVL.

This clonotype was recorded at least ten times. V gene TRBV20-1 combines with J gene TRBJ1-2; 7 positions match TRBD1. The germline gives CDR1 DFQATT, CDR2 SNEGSKA (reference sequence). Germline trimming cut 4 bases from V and 4 bases from J; bases unmatched to any gene: 3. This CDR3 contains 12 residues. As DNA, the CDR3 is TGCAGTGCTAAACCAGGGGGCTATGGCTACACCTTC. It is translated as CSAKPGGYGYTF.

The sample holds many counts of this clonotype. The chain employs TRBV6-1 and TRBJ2-5; TRBD1 might be the D (5 bases). The V end lost 7 bases, the J end lost 6 bases, and 18 bases lay between the germline ends. The germline V gene encodes CDR1 MNHNS and CDR2 SASEGT. The CDR3 consists of 14 residues. CDR3 amino acids: CASINPRVEKTQYF. CDR3 in DNA: TGTGCCAGCATTAACCCCAGGGTTGAGAAGACCCAGTACTTC.

Only a few counts were recorded for this clonotype. The V call is TRBV9, the J call TRBJ2-3; 9 positions agree with TRBD2. The CDR3 consists of 19 residues. V trimming: 3 bases; J trimming: 0 bases; junction bases outside the gene matches: 14. Per the germline V gene, CDR1 is SGDLS and CDR2 is YYNGEE. The CDR3 is CASSGEEGVAGVSTDTQYF. The CDR3, as DNA: TGTGCCAGCAGCGGCGAGGAAGGAGTAGCGGGGGTTAGCACAGATACGCAGTATTTT.

The chain combines TRBV6-4 with TRBJ2-3; 12 bases agree with TRBD1. Germline V gene sequence: CDR1 MRHNA, CDR2 SNTAGT. V lost 6 bases, J lost 5 bases, and 6 bases stayed unmatched. The CDR3 contains 15 residues. The CDR3 DNA sequence: TGTGCCAGCAGCGGGACAGGGGGCGGAAAAGATACGCAGTATTTT. Translation: CASSGTGGGKDTQYF.

This clonotype has at least ten counts. This sequence joins TRBV30 and TRBJ1-1; maybe TRBD1 (5 bases). Germline lookup yields CDR1 GTSNPN and CDR2 SVGIG (reference sequence). The CDR3 is 11 amino acids. The CDR3 protein is CAQGTWTEAFF. CDR3 nucleotide sequence: TGTGCTCAGGGTACGTGGACTGAAGCTTTCTTT.

CDR3 nucleotide sequence: TGTGCCAGCAGTCTAACAAGCGTAGAAAAACTGTTTTTT. It encodes CASSLTSVEKLFF. This chain links TRBV28 with TRBJ1-4; D unclear. From germline, CDR1 is MDHEN and CDR2 SYDVKM. The CDR3 loop spans 13 amino acids. V was clipped by 5 bases and J by 8 bases, with 12 bases between them.

This clonotype occurred many times. This chain links TRBV20-1 with TRBJ2-5; D gene ambiguous. Trimming took off 6 bases at V and 7 bases at J, with 15 bases between the two ends. Germline V gene sequence: CDR1 DFQATT, CDR2 SNEGSKA (reference sequence). The CDR3 sequence is 12 residues long. CDR3 sequence (DNA): TGCAGTGCCGATGGACCTGATGGGACCCAGTACTTC. It is translated as CSADGPDGTQYF.

This clonotype was detected ten times or more. The V and J genes are TRBV12-3 or TRBV12-4 and TRBJ1-1; 8 nucleotides agree with TRBD1. The CDR3 length is 12 residues. With V trimmed by 6 bases and J by 6 bases, 3 bases remained unmatched. DNA of the CDR3: TGTGCCAGCAGACGGGACAGGCCTGAAGCTTTCTTT. It yields the protein CASRRDRPEAFF.

A few counts support this clonotype. V and J are TRBV6-1 and TRBJ1-2; the match to TRBD1 covers 9 bases. The germline V gene has CDR1 MNHNS and CDR2 SASEGT. The J segment lost 8 bases and the V segment lost 8 bases, leaving 6 bases of the junction unmatched. The CDR3 length is 12 residues. This CDR3 reads CASSNRGRGYTF. In DNA, the CDR3 is TGTGCCAGCTCTAACAGGGGGCGAGGCTACACCTTC.

As concerns this clonotype: Since a much larger clone is just one base distant, this may be a read error. This sequence joins TRBV27 and TRBJ2-7; tentatively, D is TRBD1 or TRBD2 (5 bases each). The V gene's germline CDR1 is MNHEY and CDR2 SMNVEV (reference sequence). The CDR3 is made up of 14 amino acids. For the CDR3, the DNA is TGTGCCAGCGGGTTGACACGGGGACCCTACGATCAGTACTTC. It is translated as CASGLTRGPYDQYF.

This clonotype was detected ten times or more. The chain couples TRBV30 to TRBJ2-5; 7 positions agree with TRBD2. This CDR3 region has 14 residues. The germline gives CDR1 GTSNPN, CDR2 SVGIG (reference sequence). Unmatched junction bases numbered 10, after V lost 6 bases and J lost 3 bases. The CDR3 region is CACGMSAGEETQYF. For the CDR3, the DNA is TGTGCCTGTGGAATGTCGGCGGGAGAAGAGACCCAGTACTTC.

This clonotype has ten or more counts. The chain is built from TRBV6-2 or TRBV6-3 and TRBJ1-2; perhaps TRBD1 as D (5 bases). Germline V gene sequence: CDR1 MNHEY, CDR2 SVGEGT. The CDR3 runs to 18 residues. V shed 1 base and J shed 4 bases, with 22 bases lying between them. The CDR3 DNA reads TGTGCCAGCAGTTACTACCGCTTGTTCAGGGAGTTTCCCTATGGCTACACCTTC. Encoded protein: CASSYYRLFREFPYGYTF.

This clonotype was recorded many times. The gene calls are TRBV6-2 or TRBV6-3 and TRBJ1-4, with D unclear. Trimming took off 2 bases at V and 10 bases at J, with 11 bases between the two ends. The CDR3 is 13 residues long. CDR1 is MNHEY, CDR2 SVGEGT, per germline. CDR3 nucleotide sequence: TGTGCCAGCAGTTACGAGACGAGGAGAAAACTGTTTTTT. Translating it yields CASSYETRRKLFF.

In this sample, this clonotype turned up a few times. The chain employs TRBV10-3 and TRBJ1-5; no firm D call. V lost 3 bases to trimming and J lost 4 bases, with 10 bases between them. The germline V gene has CDR1 ENHRY and CDR2 SYGVKD. This CDR3 is built from 14 residues. The CDR3 loop reads CAISEWGGNQPQHF. Written as DNA, the CDR3 is TGTGCCATCAGTGAATGGGGTGGGAATCAGCCCCAGCATTTT.

The genes are TRBV5-5 and TRBJ1-4; D ambiguous. The germline CDR1 and CDR2 sequences are SGHKS and YYEKEE (reference sequence). V lost 3 bases and J lost 8, with 8 bases in between. The CDR3 is made up of 12 amino acids. The CDR3 sequence is CASSSLQEKLFF. In DNA form, the CDR3 reads TGTGCCAGCAGCTCCCTCCAAGAAAAACTGTTTTTT.